The 11 T cell receptor beta chains presented below share a single source sample, sequenced in a study of blood T cell repertoires in COVID-19. TCRdb's copy holds only in-frame clones and misses some; the assay was immunoSEQ multiplex PCR. The sample contains fewer than 500,000 clones, about 89% of which appear only once. Sample: PBMCs or T cells enriched from blood (not recorded which). The origin of the receptors is a man younger than 40 who had recovered from COVID-19.

This clone was counted between two and nine times. The chain links TRBV6-5 to TRBJ2-7; D gene uncertain. The CDR3 is 16 residues long. Deletions cut 2 bases from V and 2 bases from J, with 16 bases between. Germline CDR1 MNHEY, CDR2 SVGAGI. In nucleotides, the CDR3 is TGTGCCAGCAGTTACACCCGACGCGGCGGAGCCTACGAGCAGTACTTC. Translated, it gives CASSYTRRGGAYEQYF.

This sequence joins TRBV7-8 and TRBJ2-1; D is unclear. Germline CDR1 is SGHVS and CDR2 is FQNEAQ. The CDR3 totals 19 residues. V shed 6 bases and J shed 9 bases, with 33 bases lying between them. CDR3 protein: CASRYPIINSDRLGFEQFF. The CDR3 nucleotides read TGTGCCAGCAGGTACCCCATAATCAATAGTGACCGTTTGGGCTTTGAGCAGTTCTTC.

The chain links TRBV11-2 to TRBJ1-2, with a possible D match to TRBD1 (6 bases). V was clipped by 4 bases and J by 8 bases, with 20 bases between them. Looked up from germline, CDR1 is SGHAT and CDR2 is FQNNGV. The CDR3 spans 15 residues. CDR3 protein: CASSSLITGKRGYTF. CDR3 sequence (DNA): TGTGCCAGCAGCTCCCTGATTACAGGGAAGAGAGGCTACACCTTC.

The chain couples TRBV29-1 to TRBJ1-2; D not certain. In germline, CDR1 is SQVTM, CDR2 ANQGSEA. The CDR3 has 13 residues. Trimming left V 4 bases short and J 3 bases short, with 12 bases between. The DNA of the CDR3 is TGCAGCGTTGGGGAGGGAGGTTACTATGGCTACACCTTC. It encodes CSVGEGGYYGYTF.

The chain carries TRBV2 and TRBJ2-3, with a possible D match to TRBD1 (6 bases). The germline CDR1 and CDR2 sequences are SNHLY and FYNNEI. V was pared by 10 bases and J by 3 bases, with 17 bases between. This CDR3 region has 14 residues. This chain's CDR3 is CANPQGMLTDTQYF. CDR3 DNA sequence: TGTGCCAATCCTCAGGGGATGTTGACAGATACGCAGTATTTT.

By share of the sample, this clone is medium-sized. The rearrangement joins TRBV5-1 to TRBJ1-3; D is possibly TRBD1 (6 bases). CDR3 size: 15 residues. Germline V gene sequence: CDR1 SGHRS, CDR2 YFSETQ. Trimming stripped 5 bases from V and 0 bases from J, with 12 bases between. CDR3 sequence: CASRQGSPSGNTIYF. The CDR3 nucleotides read TGCGCCAGCAGACAGGGCTCCCCCTCTGGAAACACCATATATTTT.

Only one count was recorded for this clone. The rearrangement joins TRBV10-1 to TRBJ2-1; TRBD2 matches at 9 bases. The germline V gene encodes CDR1 WNHNN and CDR2 SYGVQD (reference sequence). The CDR3 has 18 residues. Trimming cost V 1 base and J 6 bases; bases outside gene matches: 13. The CDR3 bases are TGCGCCAGCAGTGAGTTTACCCATAGCGGGGGACTAGGCAATGAGCAGTTCTTC. Residues: CASSEFTHSGGLGNEQFF.

The chain combines TRBV5-1 with TRBJ1-4, with 7 bases matching TRBD1. CDR1 and CDR2 (germline): SGHRS, YFSETQ. The CDR3 runs to 16 residues. The trim removed 5 bases at V and 4 bases at J, leaving 11 bases unmatched. CDR3 protein: CASRMTGNFNNEKLFF. CDR3 nucleotides: TGCGCCAGCAGGATGACAGGGAACTTTAATAATGAAAAACTGTTTTTT.

The count of this clone is one. V and J are TRBV4-3 and TRBJ1-2; 9 nucleotides agree with TRBD1. The ends lost 0 bases at V and 2 bases at J; junction bases unmatched: 1. This CDR3 region has 15 residues. CDR1 and CDR2 from the germline V gene are LGHNA and YSLEER. The CDR3 nucleotides read TGCGCCAGCAGCCAAGATACAGGGGGCAACTATGGCTACACCTTC. Amino acids: CASSQDTGGNYGYTF.

This chain joins TRBV30 and TRBJ1-1, with 9 positions matching TRBD1. Germline CDR1 reads GTSNPN; CDR2 reads SVGIG (reference sequence). This CDR3 region has 17 residues. V lost 5 bases to trimming and J lost 0 bases; unmatched junction nucleotides: 13. CDR3 amino acids: CAWGPGTGLYLNTEAFF. The DNA for the CDR3 is TGTGCCTGGGGGCCCGGGACAGGGCTTTACCTGAACACTGAAGCTTTCTTT.

The V call is TRBV7-8, the J call TRBJ1-5; D is unclear. The CDR3 loop spans 15 amino acids. Per the germline V gene, CDR1 is SGHVS and CDR2 is FQNEAQ. V was trimmed by 3 bases and J by 1 base, leaving 10 bases between them. The CDR3 loop reads CASSFSLESNQPQHF. CDR3 nucleotide sequence: TGTGCCAGCAGCTTTTCCCTAGAAAGCAATCAGCCCCAGCATTTT. Full variable domain (outside the CDR3, taken from reference TRBV7-8 and TRBJ1-5): GAGVSQSPRYKVAKRGQDVALRCDPISGHVSLFWYQQALGQGPEFLTYFQNEAQLDKSGLPSDRFFAERPEGSVSTLKIQRTQQEDSAVYLCASSFSLESNQPQHFGDGTRLSIL.